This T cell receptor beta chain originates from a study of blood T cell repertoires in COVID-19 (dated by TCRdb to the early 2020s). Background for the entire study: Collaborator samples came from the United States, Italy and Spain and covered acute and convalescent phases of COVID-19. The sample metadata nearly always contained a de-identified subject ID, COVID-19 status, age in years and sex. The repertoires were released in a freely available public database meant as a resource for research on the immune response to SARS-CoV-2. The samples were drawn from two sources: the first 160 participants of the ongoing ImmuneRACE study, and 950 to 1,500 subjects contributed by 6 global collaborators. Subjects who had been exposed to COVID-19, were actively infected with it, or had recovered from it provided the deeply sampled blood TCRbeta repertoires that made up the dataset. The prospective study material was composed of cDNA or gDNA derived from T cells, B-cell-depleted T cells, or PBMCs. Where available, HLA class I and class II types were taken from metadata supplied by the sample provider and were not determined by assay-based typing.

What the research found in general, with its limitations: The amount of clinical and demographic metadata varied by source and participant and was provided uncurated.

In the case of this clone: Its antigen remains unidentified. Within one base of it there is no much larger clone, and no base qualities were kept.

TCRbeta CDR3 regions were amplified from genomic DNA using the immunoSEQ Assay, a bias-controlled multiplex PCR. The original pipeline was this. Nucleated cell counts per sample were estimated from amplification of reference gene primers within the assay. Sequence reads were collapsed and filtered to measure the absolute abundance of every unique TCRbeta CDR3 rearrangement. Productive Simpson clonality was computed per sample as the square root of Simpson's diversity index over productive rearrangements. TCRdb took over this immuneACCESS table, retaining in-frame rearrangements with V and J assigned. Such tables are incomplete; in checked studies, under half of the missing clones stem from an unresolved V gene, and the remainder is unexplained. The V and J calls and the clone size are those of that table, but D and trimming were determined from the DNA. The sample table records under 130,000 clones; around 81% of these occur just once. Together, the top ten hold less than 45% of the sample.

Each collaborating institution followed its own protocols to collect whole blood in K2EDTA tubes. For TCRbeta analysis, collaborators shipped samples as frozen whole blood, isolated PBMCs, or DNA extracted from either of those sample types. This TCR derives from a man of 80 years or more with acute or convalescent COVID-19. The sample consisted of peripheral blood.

The CDR3 in this case is CASSEGQGFFYGYTF. The DNA sequence is as follows: TGTGCCAGCAGTGAAGGGCAGGGCTTCTTCTATGGCTACACCTTC. The sequence joins TRBV25-1 to TRBJ1-2; TRBD1 is possibly the D segment (5 matching bases). CDR3 length: 15 amino acids, cysteine to phenylalanine. Just the 45-base CDR3 DNA is kept, in frame starting at base 1. The V and J ends are trimmed by 2 bases and 4 bases, leaving 14 bases between them. CDR1 and CDR2 are read off the germline V gene as MGHDK and SYGVNS.